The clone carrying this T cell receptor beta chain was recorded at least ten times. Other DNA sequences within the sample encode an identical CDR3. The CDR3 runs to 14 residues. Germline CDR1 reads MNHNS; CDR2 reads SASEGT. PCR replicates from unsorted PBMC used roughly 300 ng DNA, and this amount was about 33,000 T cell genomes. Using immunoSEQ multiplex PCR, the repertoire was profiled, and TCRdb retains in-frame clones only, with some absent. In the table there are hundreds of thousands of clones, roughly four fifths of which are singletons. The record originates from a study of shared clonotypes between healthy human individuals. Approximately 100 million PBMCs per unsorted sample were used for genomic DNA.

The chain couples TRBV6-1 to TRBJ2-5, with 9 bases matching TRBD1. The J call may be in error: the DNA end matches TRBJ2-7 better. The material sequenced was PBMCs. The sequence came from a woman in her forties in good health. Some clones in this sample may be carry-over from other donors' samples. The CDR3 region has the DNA TGTGCCAGCAGTCCGACAGGGGGGCTCTACGAGCAGTACTTC. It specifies CASSPTGGLYEQYF.